This T cell receptor (beta chain) was observed in a study of blood T cell repertoires in COVID-19. Study in general: Samples taken during acute and convalescent COVID-19 were collected in the United States, Italy and Spain. Sample material is recorded as cDNA or gDNA derived from T cells, B-cell-depleted T cells, or PBMCs.

The CDR3 extends over 16 amino acids. Germline trimming cut 5 bases from V and 1 base from J; bases unmatched to any gene: 10. CDR1 SGHNT and CDR2 YYREEE come from the germline V gene (reference sequence). Per the study methods: The assay estimated nucleated cells by amplifying reference gene primers. Generated by immunoSEQ multiplex PCR, the TCRdb table keeps only in-frame clones and is missing some. The DNA gave D and trimming, while V, J and clone size come from that table. The sample lists under 80,000 clones; 70% to 90% were seen once. Sample: peripheral blood. The sequence derives from an elderly woman with active COVID-19. This rearrangement joins TRBV5-4 to TRBJ1-2; 8 bases are a match to TRBD1. The CDR3 DNA reads TGTGCCAGCAGTAGGGACAGGAGCCCTATTAACTATGGCTACACCTTC. Protein product: CASSRDRSPINYGYTF.